These 26 T cell receptor beta chains share one sample of origin, sequenced in a study of Graves' ophthalmopathy and Graves' hyperthyroidism. Amplification targeted the TCR beta CDR3 regions, with RNA transcripts as the source material. Second-round multiplex PCR came after first-round RT-PCR with HTBI primers. MiXCR, applied by TCRdb to the multiplex PCR reads, yields one record per CDR3 protein. The sample has 600,000 to 950,000 distinct CDR3 sequences, about 44% seen once. Sequenced input: peripheral blood. Receptors were obtained from an adult man with Graves' ophthalmopathy.

This clonotype was recorded at least ten times. The chain carries TRBV10-3 and TRBJ2-2, with D possibly TRBD2 on 6 matching bases. This CDR3 contains 15 residues. Trimming took off 11 bases at V and 3 bases at J, with 19 bases between the two ends. Germline-derived CDR1 and CDR2 are ENHRY and SYGVKD. CDR3 sequence: CAVPGDQGHTGELFF. As DNA, the CDR3 is TGTGCCGTTCCGGGAGATCAGGGACACACCGGGGAGCTGTTTTTT.

This clonotype turned up a few times. Just one base apart from a much larger clone, this may be a read error. J is TRBJ1-4 and V is TRBV14; 8 nucleotides match TRBD1. The V gene's germline CDR1 is SGHDN and CDR2 FVKESK. The CDR3 spans 14 residues. The CDR3 DNA reads TGTGCCAGCAGCCCAGGGGGCGCGAATGAAGAACTGTTTTTT. The encoded protein is CASSPGGANEELFF.

This clonotype was seen more than once but under ten times. V usage is TRBV7-9 and J usage is TRBJ2-6; 9 bases align to TRBD2. The CDR3 has 17 residues. From germline, CDR1 is SEHNR and CDR2 FQNEAQ (reference sequence). Trimming took 3 bases from V and 3 from J; bases not matched to a gene: 6. The CDR3 DNA reads TGTGCCAGCAGCTTGGCAGCGGGGGGCAGTGGGGCCAACGTCCTGACTTTC. It yields the protein CASSLAAGGSGANVLTF. Looking up the rest from reference TRBV7-9 and TRBJ2-6 gives the full variable domain: DTGVSQNPRHKITKRGQNVTFRCDPISEHNRLYWYRQTLGQGPEFLTYFQNEAQLEKSRLLSDRFSAERPKGSFSTLEIQRTEQGDSAMYLCASSLAAGGSGANVLTFGAGSRLTVL.

This clonotype was seen a handful of times. V usage is TRBV10-3 and J usage is TRBJ1-1, with D perhaps matching TRBD1 (6 bases). This CDR3 is 14 amino acids long. V was shortened by 10 bases and J by 0 bases, with 15 bases between the two germline ends. CDR1 is ENHRY and CDR2 is SYGVKD in the germline V gene. Written as DNA, the CDR3 is TGTGCCAGTTACAAGGGGGAATTGAACACTGAAGCTTTCTTT. This codes for CASYKGELNTEAFF.

The V call is TRBV25-1, the J call TRBJ1-2; possibly TRBD1 for D (5 bases). The CDR3 runs to 10 residues. V was cut by 5 bases and J by 13 bases, with 11 bases left in between. In germline, CDR1 is MGHDK, CDR2 SYGVNS. DNA for the CDR3: TGTGCCAGCAGTTCGGGAGACAGCACCTTC. Its translation is CASSSGDSTF.

In its sample, this clonotype was seen many times. This sequence joins TRBV20-1 and TRBJ2-7, with TRBD1 identical over 8 bases. The J segment lost 2 bases and the V segment lost 3 bases, leaving 6 bases of the junction unmatched. The CDR3 runs 14 residues. Per germline, CDR1 DFQATT and CDR2 SNEGSKA (reference sequence). CDR3 amino acids: CSASLGQGTYEQYF. DNA for the CDR3: TGCAGTGCTAGCCTTGGACAGGGAACCTACGAGCAGTACTTC.

The chain combines TRBV15 with TRBJ2-5; no clear D gene. CDR3 length equals 13 residues. Germline assignment: CDR1 LNHNV and CDR2 YYDKDF (reference sequence). V dropped 0 bases and J dropped 8 bases, with 10 bases sitting between them. The DNA for the CDR3 is TGTGCCACCAGCAGAGAAGCACGGGCCACCCAGTACTTC. Its protein is CATSREARATQYF.

The chain uses TRBV7-2 and TRBJ1-1, with 12 bases aligning to TRBD1. In germline, CDR1 is SGHTA, CDR2 FQGNSA. V gave up 4 bases and J gave up 7 bases; unmatched junction bases: 7. The CDR3 runs to 15 residues. CDR3 region: CASSSGTGGRSEAFF. In nucleotides, the CDR3 is TGTGCCAGCAGCTCTGGGACAGGGGGCCGGAGTGAAGCTTTCTTT. The whole variable domain, filled in from reference TRBV7-2 and TRBJ1-1, reads GAGVSQSPSNKVTEKGKDVELRCDPISGHTALYWYRQSLGQGLEFLIYFQGNSAPDKSGLPSDRFSAERTGGSVSTLTIQRTQQEDSAVYLCASSSGTGGRSEAFFGQGTRLTVV.

This clonotype was found many times. CDR3 nucleotides: TGTGCCAGCAGTTACCTAAAGGACTATGGCTACACCTTC. Translation gives CASSYLKDYGYTF. This chain joins TRBV6-6 and TRBJ1-2; D ambiguous. Trimming stripped 2 bases from V and 3 bases from J, with 7 bases between. Germline CDR1 and CDR2: MNHNY and SVGAGI (reference sequence). This CDR3 has 13 residues.

The chain is built from TRBV12-3 or TRBV12-4 and TRBJ1-4, with D unclear. V was shortened by 5 bases and J by 0 bases, with 10 bases between the two germline ends. The CDR3 consists of 15 residues. CDR3 sequence reads: CASSPRATTNEKLFF. In nucleotides, the CDR3 is TGTGCCAGCAGTCCTAGAGCAACAACTAATGAAAAACTGTTTTTT.

V is TRBV20-1 and J is TRBJ1-4; D may be TRBD1 (6 bases). The CDR3 has 13 amino acids. Trimming took off 4 bases at V and 8 bases at J, with 14 bases between the two ends. Germline V gives CDR1 DFQATT, CDR2 SNEGSKA (reference sequence). CDR3 protein: CSANSGGLEKLFF. The CDR3 DNA sequence: TGCAGTGCTAATAGCGGGGGGCTGGAAAAACTGTTTTTT.

The rearrangement links TRBV24-1 to TRBJ1-5, with a possible D match to TRBD1 (5 bases). The V end lost 4 bases, the J end lost 7 bases, and 13 bases lay between the germline ends. Germline V gene sequence: CDR1 KGHDR, CDR2 SFDVKD. The CDR3 spans 14 residues. The CDR3 loop reads CATSDPGTTQPQHF. The CDR3 nucleotides read TGTGCCACCAGTGACCCAGGGACGACCCAGCCCCAGCATTTT.

The chain employs TRBV7-8 and TRBJ1-2; 10 bases match TRBD1. Trimming at V came to 1 base and at J to 6 bases, leaving 2 bases not matched to a gene. Germline V gene lookup returns CDR1 SGHVS and CDR2 FQNEAQ. The CDR3 totals 14 residues. The CDR3 loop reads CASSLVGQGDGYTF. CDR3 sequence (DNA): TGTGCCAGCAGCTTAGTAGGACAGGGGGATGGCTACACCTTC.

This clonotype was observed a single time. The junction does not match germline at one end; this may be a read error. This chain uses TRBV7-9 with TRBJ2-2; the D is unclear. The CDR3 sequence is 18 residues long. Germline V gene data show CDR1 as SEHNR and CDR2 as FQNEAQ (reference sequence). CDR3 in amino acids: CASGFARHSATNTGELFF. The DNA for the CDR3 is TGTGCCAGCGGCTTCGCCCGGCACAGCGCTACGAACACCGGGGAGCTGTTTTTT.

J is TRBJ2-5 and V is TRBV7-9; perhaps TRBD2 as D (5 bases). This CDR3 has 16 amino acids. With 3 bases removed from V and 5 bases from J, the gap between germline ends came to 19 bases. In germline, CDR1 is SEHNR, CDR2 FQNEAQ (reference sequence). The CDR3 DNA is TGTGCCAGCAGCTTCCGGCGGTCCTGGGGAGTCGAGACCCAGTACTTC. Its translation is CASSFRRSWGVETQYF.

The gene calls are TRBV7-2 and TRBJ2-7, with D perhaps TRBD1 or TRBD2 (5 bases each). The CDR3 covers 13 residues. V dropped 6 bases and J dropped 2 bases, with 11 bases sitting between them. Germline V CDR1 and CDR2: SGHTA, FQGNSA. CDR3 loop: CASSVGTPYEQYF. The CDR3 bases are TGTGCCAGCAGTGTTGGGACCCCCTACGAGCAGTACTTC.

A remark on this clonotype: A much bigger clone sits one base away, suggesting this may be a read error. This chain connects TRBV10-3 to TRBJ1-4; the D is unclear. This CDR3 is built from 15 residues. Germline CDR1 ENHRY, CDR2 SYGVKD. CDR3 in amino acids: CAISESGLGNGKLFF. As DNA, the CDR3 is TGTGCCATCAGTGAGTCAGGGCTCGGGAATGGAAAACTGTTTTTT.

The chain uses TRBV10-3 and TRBJ1-1; 7 bases map to TRBD1. Per the germline V gene, CDR1 is ENHRY and CDR2 is SYGVKD. Trimming at V came to 9 bases and at J to 10 bases, leaving 8 bases not matched to a gene. CDR3 length equals 11 residues. The CDR3 is CAINRGQGAFF. In DNA, the CDR3 is TGTGCCATAAACAGGGGACAAGGAGCTTTCTTT.

The rearrangement uses TRBV7-9 and TRBJ1-3; TRBD1 might be the D (5 bases). The CDR3 covers 16 residues. V lost 0 bases and J 8 bases, leaving 17 bases between the germline ends. CDR1 is SEHNR and CDR2 is FQNEAQ in the germline V gene (reference sequence). Here the CDR3 reads CASSLAGTNALDTIYF. In nucleotides, the CDR3 is TGTGCCAGCAGCTTAGCCGGGACCAACGCTTTGGACACCATATATTTT.

The chain carries TRBV7-8 and TRBJ2-3, with D maybe TRBD1 (6 bases). Germline loops: CDR1 SGHVS, CDR2 FQNEAQ. The CDR3 totals 14 residues. V gave up 7 bases and J gave up 7 bases, with 18 bases separating them. CDR3 region: CASTQTQGGNTQYF. The CDR3 DNA follows: TGTGCCAGCACCCAAACTCAAGGGGGAAATACGCAGTATTTT.

The rearrangement joins TRBV2 to TRBJ1-2, with a possible D match to TRBD1 (5 bases). Germline CDR1 and CDR2: SNHLY and FYNNEI. Trimming took off 3 bases at V and 8 bases at J, with 10 bases between the two ends. The CDR3 runs 12 residues. The CDR3 protein is CASSESRTGYTF. The DNA for the CDR3 is TGTGCCAGCAGTGAGTCCCGGACAGGCTACACCTTC. The full variable domain, completed using reference TRBV2 and TRBJ1-2, is EPEVTQTPSHQVTQMGQEVILRCVPISNHLYFYWYRQILGQKVEFLVSFYNNEISEKSEIFDDQFSVERPDGSNFTLKIRSTKLEDSAMYFCASSESRTGYTFGSGTRLTVV.

The chain recombines TRBV10-3 with TRBJ1-5, with 9 bases aligning to TRBD1. Trimming at V came to 10 bases and at J to 3 bases, leaving 19 bases not matched to a gene. Germline assignment: CDR1 ENHRY and CDR2 SYGVKD. The CDR3 is 18 amino acids. CDR3 amino acids: CASSPDRGYLRHNQPQHF. CDR3 in DNA: TGTGCCAGCAGCCCGGACAGGGGATACTTGCGGCACAATCAGCCCCAGCATTTT.

As concerns this clonotype: A read error may be the cause here, since a much bigger clone is one base away. The V call is TRBV7-8, the J call TRBJ1-2; TRBD1 is a possible D gene (5 bases). The CDR3 sequence is 17 residues long. Germline assignment: CDR1 SGHVS and CDR2 FQNEAQ. Trimming left V 5 bases short and J 7 bases short, with 26 bases between. The CDR3 here is CASSPRLGGGKGRGYTF. The DNA for the CDR3 is TGTGCCAGCAGCCCTCGCCTCGGCGGGGGGAAGGGACGTGGCTACACCTTC.

This clonotype was observed a handful of times. The chain employs TRBV4-2 and TRBJ2-5; 8 bases are shared with TRBD2. CDR1 and CDR2 from the germline V gene are LGHNA and YNFKEQ. The CDR3 contains 16 residues. Trimming took 0 bases from V and 5 from J; bases not matched to a gene: 8. The CDR3 DNA reads as TGTGCCAGCAGCCAAGACCGGACTAGCACAGACGAGACCCAGTACTTC. This translates into CASSQDRTSTDETQYF.

This clonotype appeared a few times. V is TRBV7-9 and J is TRBJ1-1; tentatively, D is TRBD1 (5 bases). The V and J ends lost 6 bases and 2 bases respectively, with 16 bases between them. Germline values: CDR1 SEHNR, CDR2 FQNEAQ (reference sequence). The CDR3 has 15 residues. CDR3 bases: TGTGCCAGCAGGCCCGGTCCACAGGTCAACACTGAAGCTTTCTTT. Amino acids: CASRPGPQVNTEAFF.

Only a few counts were recorded for this clonotype. Given a much more abundant clone one base away, this may be a read error. The CDR3 sequence is CATSNTGTGVNQPQHF. The DNA of the CDR3 is TGTGCCACCAGTAACACCGGGACAGGGGTGAATCAGCCCCAGCATTTT. This rearrangement joins TRBV24-1 to TRBJ1-5; 10 positions match TRBD1. The CDR3 is made up of 16 amino acids. The V segment lost 6 bases and the J segment 4 bases; nucleotides outside the gene matches: 8. Looked up from germline, CDR1 is KGHDR and CDR2 is SFDVKD.